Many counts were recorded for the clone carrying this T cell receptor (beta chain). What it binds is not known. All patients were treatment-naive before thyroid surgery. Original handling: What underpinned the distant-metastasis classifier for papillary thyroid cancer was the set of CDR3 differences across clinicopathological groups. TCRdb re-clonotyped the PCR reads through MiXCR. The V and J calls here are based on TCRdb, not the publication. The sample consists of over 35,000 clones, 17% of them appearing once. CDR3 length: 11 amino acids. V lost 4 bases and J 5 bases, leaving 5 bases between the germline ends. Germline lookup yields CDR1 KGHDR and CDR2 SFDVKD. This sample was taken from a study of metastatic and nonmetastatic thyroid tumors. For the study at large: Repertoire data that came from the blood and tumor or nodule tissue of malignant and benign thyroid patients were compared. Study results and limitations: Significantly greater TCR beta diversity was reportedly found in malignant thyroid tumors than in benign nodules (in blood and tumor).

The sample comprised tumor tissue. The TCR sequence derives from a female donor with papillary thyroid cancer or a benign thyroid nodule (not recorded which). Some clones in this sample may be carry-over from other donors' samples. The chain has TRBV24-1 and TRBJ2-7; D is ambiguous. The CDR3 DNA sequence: TGTGCCACCAGTGACGCCCACGAGCAGTACTTC. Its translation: CATSDAHEQYF.